A selection of T cell receptor beta chains follows, all from one sample in a study of cytomegalovirus exposure and HLA in healthy donors. Produced via immunoSEQ multiplex PCR; TCRdb's table is partial and in-frame only. The profile shows around 150,000 clones, about four fifths of them singletons. The specimen sequenced was PBMCs. The source of these receptors is a male donor in good health and CMV-seropositive. CDR3s include the opening cysteine and the closing phenylalanine or tryptophan. Each record gives: V gene, J gene, D gene, clone size, CDR3 protein, CDR3 DNA. D genes are given only for firm matches. Rows may omit the clone size; those that give it use once, few, many or a size class.

v_gene: TRBV11-2; j_gene: TRBJ2-2; d_gene: TRBD2; abundance: NA; CDR3aa: CASSGLATNTGELFF; CDR3nt: TGTGCCAGCAGCGGACTAGCCACGAACACCGGGGAGCTGTTTTTT
v_gene: TRBV7-2; j_gene: TRBJ1-5; d_gene: TRBD1; abundance: NA; CDR3aa: CASSSGQVNQPQHF; CDR3nt: TGTGCCAGCAGCTCCGGACAGGTTAATCAGCCCCAGCATTTT
v_gene: TRBV28; j_gene: TRBJ2-1; d_gene: TRBD2; abundance: NA; CDR3aa: CASSRGTRGGRARNEQFF; CDR3nt: TGTGCCAGCAGCAGGGGAACCCGGGGCGGGAGGGCCCGGAATGAGCAGTTCTTC
v_gene: TRBV9; j_gene: TRBJ2-1; d_gene: NA; abundance: NA; CDR3aa: CASSLTSYNEQFF; CDR3nt: TGTGCCAGCAGCCTGACTAGTTACAATGAGCAGTTCTTC
v_gene: TRBV10-3; j_gene: TRBJ2-1; d_gene: TRBD2; abundance: NA; CDR3aa: CATGLAGSSSYNEQFF; CDR3nt: TGTGCCACGGGACTAGCGGGCTCTAGCTCCTACAATGAGCAGTTCTTC
v_gene: TRBV6-1; j_gene: TRBJ2-7; d_gene: NA; abundance: NA; CDR3aa: CASSDLGLSSYEQYF; CDR3nt: TGTGCCAGCAGTGATTTGGGACTGAGCTCCTACGAGCAGTACTTC
v_gene: TRBV28; j_gene: TRBJ2-1; d_gene: TRBD2; abundance: NA; CDR3aa: CASSLWGLAGAYNEQFF; CDR3nt: TGTGCCAGCAGTTTATGGGGACTAGCGGGAGCCTACAATGAGCAGTTCTTC
v_gene: TRBV11-2; j_gene: TRBJ2-1; d_gene: TRBD2; abundance: NA; CDR3aa: CASSASGTTYNEQFF; CDR3nt: TGTGCCAGCAGCGCCAGCGGGACTACCTACAATGAGCAGTTCTTC
v_gene: TRBV5-4; j_gene: TRBJ2-1; d_gene: NA; abundance: NA; CDR3aa: CASSLTSPYNEQFF; CDR3nt: TGTGCCAGCAGCTTGACTTCCCCATACAATGAGCAGTTCTTC
v_gene: TRBV7-9; j_gene: TRBJ1-2; d_gene: NA; abundance: NA; CDR3aa: CASSPTAGGYGYTF; CDR3nt: TGTGCCAGCAGCCCTACGGCGGGGGGGTATGGCTACACCTTC
v_gene: TRBV19; j_gene: TRBJ2-1; d_gene: NA; abundance: NA; CDR3aa: CASSPNPSSARSYNEQFF; CDR3nt: TGTGCCAGTAGCCCGAACCCCTCAAGCGCCAGATCCTACAATGAGCAGTTCTTC
v_gene: TRBV7-9; j_gene: TRBJ1-6; d_gene: NA; abundance: NA; CDR3aa: CASSLVGRVDSPLHF; CDR3nt: TGTGCCAGCAGCTTAGTGGGCAGGGTGGACTCACCCCTCCACTTT
v_gene: TRBV7-2; j_gene: TRBJ2-7; d_gene: NA; abundance: NA; CDR3aa: CASSSLFYEQYF; CDR3nt: TGTGCCAGCAGCTCCTTATTCTACGAGCAGTACTTC
v_gene: TRBV4-3; j_gene: TRBJ2-6; d_gene: NA; abundance: few; CDR3aa: CASSQEKEGSFSGANVLTF; CDR3nt: TGCGCCAGCAGCCAAGAAAAGGAGGGGAGTTTCTCTGGGGCCAACGTCCTGACTTTC
v_gene: TRBV21-1; j_gene: TRBJ1-2; d_gene: NA; abundance: NA; CDR3aa: CASSKDNNYGYTF; CDR3nt: TGTGCCAGCAGCAAAGACAATAACTATGGCTACACCTTC
v_gene: TRBV30; j_gene: TRBJ2-6; d_gene: NA; abundance: NA; CDR3aa: CALGTAGANVLTF; CDR3nt: TGTGCCTTAGGGACTGCTGGAGCCAACGTCCTGACTTTC
v_gene: TRBV30; j_gene: TRBJ2-7; d_gene: NA; abundance: NA; CDR3aa: CAWNRDAYEQYF; CDR3nt: TGTGCCTGGAACAGGGACGCCTACGAGCAGTACTTC
v_gene: TRBV25-1; j_gene: TRBJ1-1; d_gene: TRBD1; abundance: NA; CDR3aa: CASSIQGGNTEAFF; CDR3nt: TGTGCCAGCAGTATACAGGGGGGGAACACTGAAGCTTTCTTT
v_gene: TRBV7-6; j_gene: TRBJ1-6; d_gene: TRBD1; abundance: once; CDR3aa: CASSQGQGASGAPLHF; CDR3nt: TGTGCCAGCAGCCAGGGACAGGGGGCTTCGGGTGCGCCCCTCCACTTT
v_gene: TRBV27; j_gene: TRBJ2-5; d_gene: NA; abundance: NA; CDR3aa: CASSFLSDSQGQGETQYF; CDR3nt: TGTGCCAGCAGTTTCCTTAGCGATTCACAGGGCCAGGGGGAGACCCAGTACTTC
v_gene: TRBV28; j_gene: TRBJ1-1; d_gene: NA; abundance: NA; CDR3aa: CASTTPTHRRANTEAFF; CDR3nt: TGTGCCAGCACCACCCCCACGCACAGGAGGGCGAACACTGAAGCTTTCTTT
v_gene: TRBV5-8; j_gene: TRBJ2-7; d_gene: NA; abundance: NA; CDR3aa: CASIPGALTYEQYF; CDR3nt: TGTGCCAGCATTCCGGGTGCCCTGACCTACGAGCAGTACTTC
v_gene: TRBV25-1; j_gene: TRBJ1-1; d_gene: NA; abundance: NA; CDR3aa: CASSDPGRTEAFF; CDR3nt: TGTGCCAGCAGTGACCCGGGTCGGACTGAAGCTTTCTTT
v_gene: TRBV4-3; j_gene: TRBJ2-1; d_gene: NA; abundance: NA; CDR3aa: CASSQEVASYNEQFF; CDR3nt: TGCGCCAGCAGCCAAGAAGTGGCTTCCTACAATGAGCAGTTCTTC
v_gene: TRBV5-6; j_gene: TRBJ2-2; d_gene: NA; abundance: NA; CDR3aa: CASSLVGGNTGELFF; CDR3nt: TGTGCCAGCAGCTTGGTCGGAGGGAACACCGGGGAGCTGTTTTTT
v_gene: TRBV7-2; j_gene: TRBJ2-4; d_gene: TRBD1; abundance: NA; CDR3aa: CASSSNRGQNSQYF; CDR3nt: TGTGCCAGCAGCTCAAACAGGGGGCAGAACAGTCAGTACTTC
v_gene: TRBV6-4; j_gene: TRBJ2-2; d_gene: NA; abundance: NA; CDR3aa: CASSDKENTGELFF; CDR3nt: TGTGCCAGCTCGGACAAGGAGAACACCGGGGAGCTGTTTTTT
v_gene: TRBV7-9; j_gene: TRBJ1-3; d_gene: TRBD1; abundance: NA; CDR3aa: CASSLARTGADGNTIYF; CDR3nt: TGTGCCAGCAGCTTAGCAAGAACAGGGGCGGACGGAAACACCATATATTTT
v_gene: TRBV10-1; j_gene: TRBJ1-6; d_gene: NA; abundance: NA; CDR3aa: CASSESHRNSPLHF; CDR3nt: TGCGCCAGCAGTGAATCGCACAGAAATTCACCCCTCCACTTT
v_gene: TRBV19; j_gene: TRBJ2-7; d_gene: TRBD2; abundance: NA; CDR3aa: CASSGGAGVGYEQYF; CDR3nt: TGTGCCAGTAGTGGAGGAGCGGGAGTGGGCTACGAGCAGTACTTC
v_gene: TRBV7-8; j_gene: TRBJ1-2; d_gene: NA; abundance: NA; CDR3aa: CASSLGGGGYTF; CDR3nt: TGTGCCAGCAGCTTAGGTGGCGGTGGCTACACCTTC
v_gene: TRBV13; j_gene: TRBJ2-1; d_gene: TRBD2; abundance: few; CDR3aa: CASSWSGTFNEQFF; CDR3nt: TGTGCCAGCAGCTGGAGCGGGACCTTCAATGAGCAGTTCTTC
v_gene: TRBV30; j_gene: TRBJ1-2; d_gene: TRBD1; abundance: once; CDR3aa: CAWGMGQLIHF; CDR3nt: TGTGCCTGGGGGATGGGACAGCTCATACACTTC
v_gene: TRBV27; j_gene: TRBJ2-7; d_gene: TRBD1; abundance: NA; CDR3aa: CASSLKRGQVYEQYF; CDR3nt: TGTGCCAGCAGTTTAAAAAGGGGACAGGTCTACGAGCAGTACTTC
v_gene: TRBV9; j_gene: TRBJ1-1; d_gene: NA; abundance: NA; CDR3aa: CASSPAGGFGSTEAFF; CDR3nt: TGTGCCAGCAGCCCCGCTGGGGGGTTTGGTAGCACTGAAGCTTTCTTT
v_gene: TRBV15; j_gene: TRBJ1-3; d_gene: TRBD1; abundance: NA; CDR3aa: CATSIGTGGNTIYF; CDR3nt: TGTGCCACCAGCATAGGGACAGGGGGAAACACCATATATTTT
v_gene: TRBV6-6; j_gene: TRBJ2-3; d_gene: NA; abundance: NA; CDR3aa: CASSYSRTEPADTQYF; CDR3nt: TGTGCCAGCAGTTACTCGAGGACAGAGCCCGCAGATACGCAGTATTTT
v_gene: TRBV25-1; j_gene: TRBJ2-7; d_gene: NA; abundance: NA; CDR3aa: CASTTGYEQYF; CDR3nt: TGTGCCAGCACTACAGGTTACGAGCAGTACTTC
v_gene: TRBV6-6; j_gene: TRBJ1-1; d_gene: NA; abundance: NA; CDR3aa: CASQGFTEAFF; CDR3nt: TGTGCCAGCCAGGGGTTCACTGAAGCTTTCTTT